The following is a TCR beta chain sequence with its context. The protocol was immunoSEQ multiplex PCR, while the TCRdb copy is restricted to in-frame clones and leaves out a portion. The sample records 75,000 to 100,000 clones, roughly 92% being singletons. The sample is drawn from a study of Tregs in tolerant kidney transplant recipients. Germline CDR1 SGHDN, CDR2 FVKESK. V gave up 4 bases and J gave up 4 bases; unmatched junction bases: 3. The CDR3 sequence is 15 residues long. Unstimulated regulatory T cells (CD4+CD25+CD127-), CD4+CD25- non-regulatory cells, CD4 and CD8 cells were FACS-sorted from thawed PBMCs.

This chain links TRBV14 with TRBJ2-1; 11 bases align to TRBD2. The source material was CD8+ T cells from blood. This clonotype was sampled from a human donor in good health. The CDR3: CASSPLAGAYNEQFF. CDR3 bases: TGTGCCAGCAGCCCACTAGCGGGAGCGTACAATGAGCAGTTCTTC.